The clone carrying this TCR beta chain was found a few times. Unique molecular identifiers were incorporated when the TCRbeta library was constructed. TCRdb redid the calling of the PCR reads with MiXCR, one entry per CDR3 protein. The sample records about 610,000 distinct CDR3 sequences, about 10% being singletons. The data were obtained in a study of T-cell reconstitution after alpha-beta-depleted transplantation in children. Trimming cost V 2 bases and J 8 bases, with 15 bases left between them. The length of the CDR3 is 15 residues. This clonotype originated in a human donor who donated a stem cell graft to a child with acute myeloid leukemia. The rearrangement links TRBV12-3 or TRBV12-4 to TRBJ1-4; no definite D call. The sample consisted of PBMCs from the stem cell graft donor, taken from the stem cell graft. DNA for the CDR3: TGTGCCAGCAGTTTATTGGCACATTTGGGGGAAAAACTGTTTTTT. Translation: CASSLLAHLGEKLFF.